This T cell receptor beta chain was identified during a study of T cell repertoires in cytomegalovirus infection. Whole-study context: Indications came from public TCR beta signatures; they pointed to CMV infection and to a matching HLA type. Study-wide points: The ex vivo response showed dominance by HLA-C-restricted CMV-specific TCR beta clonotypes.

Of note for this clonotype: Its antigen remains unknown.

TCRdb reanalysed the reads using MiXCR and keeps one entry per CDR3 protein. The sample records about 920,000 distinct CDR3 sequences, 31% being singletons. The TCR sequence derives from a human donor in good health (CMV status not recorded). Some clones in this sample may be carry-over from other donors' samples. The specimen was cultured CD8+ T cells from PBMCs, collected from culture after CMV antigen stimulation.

CDR3 nucleotides: TGTGCCAGCCCTACTTCTACGGGGGACACAGATACGCAGTATTTT. Protein sequence: CASPTSTGDTDTQYF. The genes are TRBV7-9 and TRBJ2-3, with D possibly TRBD2 on 6 matching bases. Germline values: CDR1 SEHNR, CDR2 FQNEAQ (reference sequence). This CDR3 contains 15 residues. With 8 bases removed from V and 2 bases from J, the gap between germline ends came to 17 bases. The full variable domain, completed using reference TRBV7-9 and TRBJ2-3, is DTGVSQNPRHKITKRGQNVTFRCDPISEHNRLYWYRQTLGQGPEFLTYFQNEAQLEKSRLLSDRFSAERPKGSFSTLEIQRTEQGDSAMYLCASPTSTGDTDTQYFGPGTRLTVL.